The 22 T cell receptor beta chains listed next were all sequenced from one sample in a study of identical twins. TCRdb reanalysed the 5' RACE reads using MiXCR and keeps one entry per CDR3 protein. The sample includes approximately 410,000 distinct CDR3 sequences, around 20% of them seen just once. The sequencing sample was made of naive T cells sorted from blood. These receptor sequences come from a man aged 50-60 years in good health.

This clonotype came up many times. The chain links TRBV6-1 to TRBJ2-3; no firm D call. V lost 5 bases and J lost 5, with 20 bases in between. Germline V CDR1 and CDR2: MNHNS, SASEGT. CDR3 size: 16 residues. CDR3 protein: CASSQRRGFIQDTQYF. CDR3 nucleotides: TGTGCCAGCAGTCAGCGAAGAGGTTTCATTCAAGATACGCAGTATTTT.

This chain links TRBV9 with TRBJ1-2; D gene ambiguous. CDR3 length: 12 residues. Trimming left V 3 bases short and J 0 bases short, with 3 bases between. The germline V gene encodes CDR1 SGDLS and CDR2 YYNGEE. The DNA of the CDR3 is TGTGCCAGCAGCGCTGCTAACTATGGCTACACCTTC. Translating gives CASSAANYGYTF.

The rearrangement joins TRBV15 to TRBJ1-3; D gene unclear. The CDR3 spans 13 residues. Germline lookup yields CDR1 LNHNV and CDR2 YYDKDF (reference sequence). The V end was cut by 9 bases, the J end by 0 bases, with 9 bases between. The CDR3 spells CATSARSGNTIYF. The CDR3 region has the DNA TGTGCCACTTCCGCCCGCTCTGGAAACACCATATATTTT.

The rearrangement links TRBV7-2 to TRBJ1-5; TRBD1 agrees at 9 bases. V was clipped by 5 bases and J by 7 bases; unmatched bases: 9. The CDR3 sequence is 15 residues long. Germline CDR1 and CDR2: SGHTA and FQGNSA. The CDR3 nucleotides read TGTGCCAGCAGCCCACAGCAGGGGACAGGGCAGCCCCAGCATTTT. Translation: CASSPQQGTGQPQHF.

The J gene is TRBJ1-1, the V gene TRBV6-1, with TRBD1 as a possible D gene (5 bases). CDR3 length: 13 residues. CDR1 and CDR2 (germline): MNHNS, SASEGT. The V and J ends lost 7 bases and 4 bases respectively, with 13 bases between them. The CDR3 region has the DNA TGTGCCAGCACGAGGGGCACGGGCACTGAAGCTTTCTTT. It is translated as CASTRGTGTEAFF.

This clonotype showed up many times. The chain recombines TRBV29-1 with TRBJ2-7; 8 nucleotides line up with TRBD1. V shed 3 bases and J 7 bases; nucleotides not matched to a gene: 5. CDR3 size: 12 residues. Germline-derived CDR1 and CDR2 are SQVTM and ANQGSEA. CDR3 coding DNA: TGCAGCGTTGATTTCGGACAGGGTGAGCAGTACTTC. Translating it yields CSVDFGQGEQYF.

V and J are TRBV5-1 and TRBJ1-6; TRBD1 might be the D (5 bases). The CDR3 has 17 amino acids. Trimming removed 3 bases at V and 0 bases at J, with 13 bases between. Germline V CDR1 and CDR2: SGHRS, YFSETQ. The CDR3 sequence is CASSSGPTSSYNSPLHF. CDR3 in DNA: TGCGCCAGCAGCTCGGGACCGACGAGCTCCTATAATTCACCCCTCCACTTT.

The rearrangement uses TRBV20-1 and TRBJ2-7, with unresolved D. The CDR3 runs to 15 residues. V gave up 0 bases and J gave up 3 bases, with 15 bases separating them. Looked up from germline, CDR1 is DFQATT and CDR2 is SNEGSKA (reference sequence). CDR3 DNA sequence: TGCAGTGCTAGAGATCTAGGTGGGTTAGGCTACGAGCAGTACTTC. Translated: CSARDLGGLGYEQYF.

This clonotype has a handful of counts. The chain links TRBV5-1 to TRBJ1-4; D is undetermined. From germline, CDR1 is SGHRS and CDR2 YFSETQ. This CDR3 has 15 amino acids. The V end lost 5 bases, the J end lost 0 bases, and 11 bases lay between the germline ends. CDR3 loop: CASRPRLATNEKLFF. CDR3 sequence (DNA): TGCGCCAGCAGACCCCGACTGGCAACTAATGAAAAACTGTTTTTT.

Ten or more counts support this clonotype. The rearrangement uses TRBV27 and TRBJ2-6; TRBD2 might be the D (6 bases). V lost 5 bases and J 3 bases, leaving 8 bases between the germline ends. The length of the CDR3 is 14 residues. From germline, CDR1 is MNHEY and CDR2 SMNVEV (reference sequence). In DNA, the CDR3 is TGTGCCAGCAGTGAGGGACTTGGGGCCAACGTCCTGACTTTC. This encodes CASSEGLGANVLTF.

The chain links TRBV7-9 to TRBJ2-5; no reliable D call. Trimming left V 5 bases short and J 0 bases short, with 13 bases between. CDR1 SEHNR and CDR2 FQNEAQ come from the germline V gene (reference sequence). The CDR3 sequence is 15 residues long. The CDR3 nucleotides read TGTGCCAGCAGCCCCCCCTGGCAGAACCAAGAGACCCAGTACTTC. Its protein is CASSPPWQNQETQYF.

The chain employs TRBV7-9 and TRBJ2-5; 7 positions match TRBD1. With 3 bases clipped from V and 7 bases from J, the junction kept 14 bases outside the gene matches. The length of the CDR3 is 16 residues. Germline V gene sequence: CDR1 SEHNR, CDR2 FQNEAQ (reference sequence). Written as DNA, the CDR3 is TGTGCCAGCAGCTTCAACAGGGGTACGAGTTTCGGGACCCAGTACTTC. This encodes CASSFNRGTSFGTQYF. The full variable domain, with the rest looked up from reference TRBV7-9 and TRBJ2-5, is DTGVSQNPRHKITKRGQNVTFRCDPISEHNRLYWYRQTLGQGPEFLTYFQNEAQLEKSRLLSDRFSAERPKGSFSTLEIQRTEQGDSAMYLCASSFNRGTSFGTQYFGPGTRLLVL.

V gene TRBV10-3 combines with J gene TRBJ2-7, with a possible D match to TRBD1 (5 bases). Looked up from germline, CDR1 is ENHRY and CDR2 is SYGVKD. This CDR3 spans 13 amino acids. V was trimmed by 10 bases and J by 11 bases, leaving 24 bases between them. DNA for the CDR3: TGTGCCACCTCTACCAGACAGTCGGATCAGGAGTACTTC. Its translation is CATSTRQSDQEYF.

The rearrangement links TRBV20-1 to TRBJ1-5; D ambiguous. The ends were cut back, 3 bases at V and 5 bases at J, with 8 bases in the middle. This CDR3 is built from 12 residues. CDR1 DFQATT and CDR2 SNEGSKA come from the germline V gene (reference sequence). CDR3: CSASLSDQPQHF. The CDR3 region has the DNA TGCAGTGCTAGTTTATCGGATCAGCCCCAGCATTTT.

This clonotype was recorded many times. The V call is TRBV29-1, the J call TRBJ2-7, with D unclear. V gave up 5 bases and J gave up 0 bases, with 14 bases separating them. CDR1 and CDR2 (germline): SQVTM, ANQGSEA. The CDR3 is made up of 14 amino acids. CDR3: CSVSQQRYSYEQYF. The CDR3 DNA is TGCAGCGTTTCGCAGCAGAGATACTCCTACGAGCAGTACTTC.

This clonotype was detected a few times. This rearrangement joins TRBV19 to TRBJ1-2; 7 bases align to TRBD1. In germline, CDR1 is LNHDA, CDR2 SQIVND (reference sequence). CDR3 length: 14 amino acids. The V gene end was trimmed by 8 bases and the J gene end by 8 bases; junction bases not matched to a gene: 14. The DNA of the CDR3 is TGTGCCAGTGGGGTTACAGGGGCCGGACGAGGCTACACCTTC. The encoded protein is CASGVTGAGRGYTF.

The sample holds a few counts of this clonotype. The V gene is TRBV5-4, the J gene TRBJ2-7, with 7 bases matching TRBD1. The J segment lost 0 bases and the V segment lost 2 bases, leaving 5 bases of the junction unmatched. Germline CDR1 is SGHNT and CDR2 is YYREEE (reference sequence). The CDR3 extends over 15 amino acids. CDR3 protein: CASSFRDSGSYEQYF. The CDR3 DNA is TGTGCCAGCAGCTTCCGGGACAGCGGCTCCTACGAGCAGTACTTC. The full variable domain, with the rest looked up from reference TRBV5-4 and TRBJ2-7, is ETGVTQSPTHLIKTRGQQVTLRCSSQSGHNTVSWYQQALGQGPQFIFQYYREEENGRGNFPPRFSGLQFPNYSSELNVNALELDDSALYLCASSFRDSGSYEQYFGPGTRLTVT.

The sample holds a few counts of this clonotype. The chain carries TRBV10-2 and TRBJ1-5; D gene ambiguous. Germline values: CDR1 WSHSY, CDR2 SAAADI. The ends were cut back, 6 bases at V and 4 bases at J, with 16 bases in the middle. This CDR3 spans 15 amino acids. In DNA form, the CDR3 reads TGCGCCAGCAGGGCAAGAAATACACTTAATCAGCCCCAGCATTTT. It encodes CASRARNTLNQPQHF.

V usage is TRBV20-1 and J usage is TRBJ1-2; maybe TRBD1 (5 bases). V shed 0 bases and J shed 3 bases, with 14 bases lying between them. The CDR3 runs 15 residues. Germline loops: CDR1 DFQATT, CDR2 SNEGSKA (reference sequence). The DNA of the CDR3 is TGCAGTGCTAGAGATGTCGGGACCGCCTACTATGGCTACACCTTC. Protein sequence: CSARDVGTAYYGYTF.

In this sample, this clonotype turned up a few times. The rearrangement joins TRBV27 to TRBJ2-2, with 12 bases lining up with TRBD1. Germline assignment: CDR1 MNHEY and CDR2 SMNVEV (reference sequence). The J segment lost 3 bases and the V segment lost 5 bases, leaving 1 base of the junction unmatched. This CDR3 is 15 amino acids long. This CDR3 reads CASSRDRGHTGELFF. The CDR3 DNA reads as TGTGCCAGCAGTCGGGACAGGGGGCACACCGGGGAGCTGTTTTTT.

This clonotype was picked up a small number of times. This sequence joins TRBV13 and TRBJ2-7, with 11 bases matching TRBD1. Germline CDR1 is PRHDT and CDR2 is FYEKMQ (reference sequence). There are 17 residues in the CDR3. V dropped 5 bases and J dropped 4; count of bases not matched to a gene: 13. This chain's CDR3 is CASSPPRRDRGLYEQYF. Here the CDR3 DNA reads TGTGCCAGCAGCCCCCCTCGCCGGGACAGGGGGTTATACGAGCAGTACTTC.

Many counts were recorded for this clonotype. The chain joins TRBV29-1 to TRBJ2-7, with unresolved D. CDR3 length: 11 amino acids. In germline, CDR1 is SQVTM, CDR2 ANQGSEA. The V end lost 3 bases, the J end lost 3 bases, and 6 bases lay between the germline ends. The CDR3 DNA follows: TGCAGCGTTGACTCTGGCTACGAGCAGTACTTC. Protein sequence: CSVDSGYEQYF.